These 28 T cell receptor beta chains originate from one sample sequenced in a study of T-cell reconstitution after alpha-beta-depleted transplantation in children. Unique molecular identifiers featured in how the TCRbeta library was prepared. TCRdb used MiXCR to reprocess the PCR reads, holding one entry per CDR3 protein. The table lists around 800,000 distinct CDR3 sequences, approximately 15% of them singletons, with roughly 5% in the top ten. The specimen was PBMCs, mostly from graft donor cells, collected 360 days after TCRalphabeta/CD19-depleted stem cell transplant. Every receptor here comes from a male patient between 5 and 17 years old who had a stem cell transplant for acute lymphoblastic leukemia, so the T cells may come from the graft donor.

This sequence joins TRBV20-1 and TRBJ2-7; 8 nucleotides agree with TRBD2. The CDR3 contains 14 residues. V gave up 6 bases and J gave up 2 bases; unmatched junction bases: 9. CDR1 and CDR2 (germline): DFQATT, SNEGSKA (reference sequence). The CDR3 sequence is CSAVPGTRPYEQYF. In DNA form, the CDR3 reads TGCAGTGCCGTCCCGGGGACTAGGCCCTACGAGCAGTACTTC.

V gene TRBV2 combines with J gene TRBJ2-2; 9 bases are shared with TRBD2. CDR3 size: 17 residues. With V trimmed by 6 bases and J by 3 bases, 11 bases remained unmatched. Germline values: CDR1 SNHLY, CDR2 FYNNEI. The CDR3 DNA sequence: TGTGCCAGCAGGGGTAGCGGGAGTATCGTGGACACCGGGGAGCTGTTTTTT. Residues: CASRGSGSIVDTGELFF.

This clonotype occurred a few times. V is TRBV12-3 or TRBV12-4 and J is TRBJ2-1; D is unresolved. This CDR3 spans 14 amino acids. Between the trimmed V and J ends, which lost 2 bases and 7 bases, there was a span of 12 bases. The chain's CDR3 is CASSLLLRANEQFF. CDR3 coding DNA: TGTGCCAGCAGTTTACTCCTCCGGGCGAATGAGCAGTTCTTC.

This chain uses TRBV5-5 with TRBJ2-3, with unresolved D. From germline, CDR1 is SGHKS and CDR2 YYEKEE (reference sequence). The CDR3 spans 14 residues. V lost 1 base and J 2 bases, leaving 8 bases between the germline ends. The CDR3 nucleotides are TGTGCCAGCAGCTTGTGGGCCGTCACAGATACGCAGTATTTT. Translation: CASSLWAVTDTQYF.

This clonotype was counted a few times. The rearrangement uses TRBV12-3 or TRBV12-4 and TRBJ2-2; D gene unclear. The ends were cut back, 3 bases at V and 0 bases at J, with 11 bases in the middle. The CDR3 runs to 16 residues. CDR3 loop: CASSFSITPNTGELFF. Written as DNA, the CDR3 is TGTGCCAGCAGTTTCTCGATTACCCCGAACACCGGGGAGCTGTTTTTT.

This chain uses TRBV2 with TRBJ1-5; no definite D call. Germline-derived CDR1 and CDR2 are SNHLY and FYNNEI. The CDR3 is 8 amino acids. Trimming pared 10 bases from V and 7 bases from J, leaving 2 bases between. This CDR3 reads CATQPQHF. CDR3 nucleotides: TGTGCCACCCAGCCCCAGCATTTT. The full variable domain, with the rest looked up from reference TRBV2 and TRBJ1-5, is EPEVTQTPSHQVTQMGQEVILRCVPISNHLYFYWYRQILGQKVEFLVSFYNNEISEKSEIFDDQFSVERPDGSNFTLKIRSTKLEDSAMYFCATQPQHFGDGTRLSIL.

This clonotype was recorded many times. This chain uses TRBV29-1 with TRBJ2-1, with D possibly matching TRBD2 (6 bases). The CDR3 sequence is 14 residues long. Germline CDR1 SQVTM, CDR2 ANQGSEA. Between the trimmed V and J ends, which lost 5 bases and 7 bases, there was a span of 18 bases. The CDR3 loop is CSVFGGPLSNEQFF. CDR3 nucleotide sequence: TGCAGCGTTTTTGGAGGGCCATTATCGAATGAGCAGTTCTTC.

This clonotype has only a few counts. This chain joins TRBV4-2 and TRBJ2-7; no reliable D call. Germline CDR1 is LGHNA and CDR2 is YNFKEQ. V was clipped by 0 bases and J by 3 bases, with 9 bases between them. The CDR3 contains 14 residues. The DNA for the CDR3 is TGTGCCAGCAGCCAAGATCCCGCGGACTACGAGCAGTACTTC. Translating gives CASSQDPADYEQYF.

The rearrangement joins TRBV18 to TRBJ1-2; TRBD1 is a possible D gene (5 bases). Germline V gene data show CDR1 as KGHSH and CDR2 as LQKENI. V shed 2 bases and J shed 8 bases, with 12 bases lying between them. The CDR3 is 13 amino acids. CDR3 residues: CASSPSEGNGYTF. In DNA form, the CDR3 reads TGTGCCAGCTCACCATCTGAGGGGAACGGCTACACCTTC.

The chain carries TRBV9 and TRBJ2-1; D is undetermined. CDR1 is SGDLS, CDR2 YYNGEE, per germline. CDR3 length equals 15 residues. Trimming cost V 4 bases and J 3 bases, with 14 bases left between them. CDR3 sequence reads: CASSTGPWGYNEQFF. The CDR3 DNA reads TGTGCCAGCAGCACTGGCCCTTGGGGCTACAATGAGCAGTTCTTC.

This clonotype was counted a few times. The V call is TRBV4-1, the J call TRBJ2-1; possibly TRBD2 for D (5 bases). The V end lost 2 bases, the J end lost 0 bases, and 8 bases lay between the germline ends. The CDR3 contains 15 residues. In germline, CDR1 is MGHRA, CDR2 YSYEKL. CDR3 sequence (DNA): TGCGCCAGCAGCCAACTAGGGAGCTCCTACAATGAGCAGTTCTTC. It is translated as CASSQLGSSYNEQFF.

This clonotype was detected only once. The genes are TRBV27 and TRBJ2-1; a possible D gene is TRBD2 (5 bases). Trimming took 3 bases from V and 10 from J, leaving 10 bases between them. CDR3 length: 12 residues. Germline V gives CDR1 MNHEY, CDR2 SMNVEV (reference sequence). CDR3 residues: CASSFLGDEQFF. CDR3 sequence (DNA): TGTGCCAGCAGTTTTCTGGGAGACGAGCAGTTCTTC.

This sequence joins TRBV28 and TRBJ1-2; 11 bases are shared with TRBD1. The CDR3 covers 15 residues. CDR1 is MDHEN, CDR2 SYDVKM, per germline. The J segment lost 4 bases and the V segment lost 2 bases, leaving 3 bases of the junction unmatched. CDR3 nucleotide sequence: TGTGCCAGCAGTTTAATGGGACAGGGGGTCTATGGCTACACCTTC. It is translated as CASSLMGQGVYGYTF.

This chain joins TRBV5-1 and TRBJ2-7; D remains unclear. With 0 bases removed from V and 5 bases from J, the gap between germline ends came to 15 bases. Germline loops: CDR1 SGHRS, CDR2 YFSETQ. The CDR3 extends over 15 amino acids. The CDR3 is CASSLESGQEDEQYF. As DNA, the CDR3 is TGCGCCAGCAGCTTGGAGTCCGGGCAGGAAGACGAGCAGTACTTC.

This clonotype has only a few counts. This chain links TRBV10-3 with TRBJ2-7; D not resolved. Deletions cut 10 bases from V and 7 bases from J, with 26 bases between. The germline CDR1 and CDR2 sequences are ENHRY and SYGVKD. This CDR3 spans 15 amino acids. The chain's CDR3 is CATTPNPSVRVEQYF. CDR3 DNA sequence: TGTGCCACTACTCCTAACCCCTCCGTAAGGGTAGAGCAGTACTTC.

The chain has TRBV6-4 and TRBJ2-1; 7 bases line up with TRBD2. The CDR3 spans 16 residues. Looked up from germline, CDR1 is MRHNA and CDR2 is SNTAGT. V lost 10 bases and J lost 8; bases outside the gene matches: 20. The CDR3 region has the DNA TGTGCCAACACTTCGCGGGAGATCGTAGACGAGGATGAGCAGTTCTTC. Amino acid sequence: CANTSREIVDEDEQFF.

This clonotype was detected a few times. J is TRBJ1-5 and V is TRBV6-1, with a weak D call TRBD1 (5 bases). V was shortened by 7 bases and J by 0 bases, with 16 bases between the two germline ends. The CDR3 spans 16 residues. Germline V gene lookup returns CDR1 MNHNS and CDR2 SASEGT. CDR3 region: CASTVQGIGSNQPQHF. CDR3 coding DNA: TGTGCCAGCACCGTCCAGGGAATTGGTAGCAATCAGCCCCAGCATTTT.

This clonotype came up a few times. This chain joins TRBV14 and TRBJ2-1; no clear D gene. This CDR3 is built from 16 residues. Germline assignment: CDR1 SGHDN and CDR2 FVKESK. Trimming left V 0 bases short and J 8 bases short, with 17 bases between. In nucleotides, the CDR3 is TGTGCCAGCAGCCAAGATTTGGTCAACCTTAGGGATGAGCAGTTCTTC. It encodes CASSQDLVNLRDEQFF.

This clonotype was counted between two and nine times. CDR3 amino acids: CASSLHEGQGWDGYTF. CDR3 nucleotide sequence: TGTGCCAGCAGTTTACACGAGGGACAGGGATGGGATGGCTACACCTTC. The V gene is TRBV27, the J gene TRBJ1-2, with TRBD1 matching over 9 bases. Per germline, CDR1 MNHEY and CDR2 SMNVEV (reference sequence). V gave up 2 bases and J gave up 6 bases; unmatched junction bases: 10. This CDR3 spans 16 amino acids.

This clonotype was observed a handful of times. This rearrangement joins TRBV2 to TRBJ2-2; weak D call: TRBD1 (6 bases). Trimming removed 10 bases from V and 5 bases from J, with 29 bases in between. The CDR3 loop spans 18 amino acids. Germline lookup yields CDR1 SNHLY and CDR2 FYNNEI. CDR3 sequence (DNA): TGTGCCACCCGAAAGGGACATTCAAGAAGACACGGGACCGGGGAGCTGTTTTTT. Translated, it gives CATRKGHSRRHGTGELFF. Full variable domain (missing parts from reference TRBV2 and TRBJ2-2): EPEVTQTPSHQVTQMGQEVILRCVPISNHLYFYWYRQILGQKVEFLVSFYNNEISEKSEIFDDQFSVERPDGSNFTLKIRSTKLEDSAMYFCATRKGHSRRHGTGELFFGEGSRLTVL.

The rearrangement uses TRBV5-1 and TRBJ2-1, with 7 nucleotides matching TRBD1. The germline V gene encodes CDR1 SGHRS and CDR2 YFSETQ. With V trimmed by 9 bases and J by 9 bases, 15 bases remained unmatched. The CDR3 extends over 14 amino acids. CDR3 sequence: CATRDRVTSGEQFF. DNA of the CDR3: TGCGCCACCCGAGACAGGGTCACATCGGGTGAGCAGTTCTTC.

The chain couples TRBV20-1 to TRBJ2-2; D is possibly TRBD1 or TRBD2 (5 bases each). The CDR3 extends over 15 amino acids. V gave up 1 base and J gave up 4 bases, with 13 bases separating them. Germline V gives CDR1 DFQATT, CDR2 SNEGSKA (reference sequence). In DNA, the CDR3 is TGCAGTGCTAGAGTTCCCGGGGCCGTCACCGGGGAGCTGTTTTTT. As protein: CSARVPGAVTGELFF.

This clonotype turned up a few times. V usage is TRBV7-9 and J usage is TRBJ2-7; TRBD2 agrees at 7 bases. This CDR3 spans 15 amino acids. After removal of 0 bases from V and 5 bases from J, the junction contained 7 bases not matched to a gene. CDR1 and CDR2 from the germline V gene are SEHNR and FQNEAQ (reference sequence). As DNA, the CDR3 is TGTGCCAGCAGCTTAGCGGGGGGGACTAAAGACGAGCAGTACTTC. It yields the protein CASSLAGGTKDEQYF.

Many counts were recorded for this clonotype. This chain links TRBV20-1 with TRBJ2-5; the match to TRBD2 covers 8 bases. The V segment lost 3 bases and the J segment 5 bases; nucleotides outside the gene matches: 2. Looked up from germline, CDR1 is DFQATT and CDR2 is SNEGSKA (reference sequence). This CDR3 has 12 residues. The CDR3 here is CSASGRGETQYF. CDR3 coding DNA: TGCAGTGCTAGCGGGAGGGGCGAGACCCAGTACTTC.

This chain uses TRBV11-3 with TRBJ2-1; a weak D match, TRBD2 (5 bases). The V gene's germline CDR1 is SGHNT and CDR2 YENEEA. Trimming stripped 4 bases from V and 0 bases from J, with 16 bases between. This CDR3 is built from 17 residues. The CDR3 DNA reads TGTGCCAGCAGCTCCCGACCCCGAGGGAGCTCCTACAATGAGCAGTTCTTC. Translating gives CASSSRPRGSSYNEQFF.

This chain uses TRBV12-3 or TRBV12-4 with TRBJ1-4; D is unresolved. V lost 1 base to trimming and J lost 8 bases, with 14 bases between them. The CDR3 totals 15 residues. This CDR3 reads CASSLDTSSGEKLFF. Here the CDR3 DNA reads TGTGCCAGCAGTTTAGATACGTCCTCCGGGGAAAAACTGTTTTTT.

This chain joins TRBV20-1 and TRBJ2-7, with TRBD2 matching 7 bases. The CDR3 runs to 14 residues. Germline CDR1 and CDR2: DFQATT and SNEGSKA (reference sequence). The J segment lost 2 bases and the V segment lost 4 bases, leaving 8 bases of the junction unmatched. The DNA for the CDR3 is TGCAGTGCTATTGGCGGGAGTAGTCCCTACGAGCAGTACTTC. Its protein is CSAIGGSSPYEQYF.

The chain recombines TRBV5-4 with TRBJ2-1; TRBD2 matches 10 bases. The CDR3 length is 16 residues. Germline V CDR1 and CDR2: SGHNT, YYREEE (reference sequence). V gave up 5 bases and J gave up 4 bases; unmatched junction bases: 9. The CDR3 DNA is TGTGCCAGCAGAACCTCCGGGACTAGCGCGTACAATGAGCAGTTCTTC. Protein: CASRTSGTSAYNEQFF.